Sequencing of this T cell receptor beta chain was carried out in a study of T cell repertoires in cytomegalovirus infection. Study at large: An indication of both CMV infection and matching HLA type came from public TCR beta signatures. Study findings and constraints: The response measured ex vivo was dominated by TCR beta clonotypes (HLA-C-restricted and CMV-specific). Identification of carriers of CMV plus the relevant HLA was performed using cumulative public TCR beta family frequency.

Worth noting for this clonotype: What it binds is not known.

TCRdb reprocessed the reads via MiXCR and lists one record per CDR3 protein. The sample lists fewer than 350,000 distinct CDR3 sequences; 9.5% were seen once. Germline trimming cut 3 bases from V and 3 bases from J; bases unmatched to any gene: 7. Germline CDR1 DFQATT, CDR2 SNEGSKA (reference sequence). This CDR3 has 16 residues. The gene calls are TRBV20-1 and TRBJ2-3; 12 bases fit TRBD2. The receptor comes from a human donor in good health (CMV status not recorded). Some clones in this sample may be carry-over from other donors' samples. The material sequenced was PBMCs. The DNA of the CDR3 is TGCAGTGCTAGCCTCCTAGCGGGGGGGCCGACAGATACGCAGTATTTT. It codes for CSASLLAGGPTDTQYF.